The 18 T cell receptor beta chains reported below all come from one sample, sequenced in a study of shared clonotypes between healthy human individuals. Measured with immunoSEQ multiplex PCR; TCRdb has only the in-frame clones, and not every one. The sample shows about half a million clones, roughly 80% of them seen only once. What was sequenced was PBMCs. These receptors all come from a woman aged 40-49 years in good health. Some clones in this sample may be carry-over from other donors' samples.

The chain is built from TRBV10-2 and TRBJ2-3; D could derive from TRBD1 or TRBD2 (5 bases each). Per germline, CDR1 WSHSY and CDR2 SAAADI. The CDR3 runs to 13 residues. DNA for the CDR3: TGCGCTGGGACGGGGAATGGCACAGATACGCAGTATTTT. Its translation: CAGTGNGTDTQYF.

This clone came up once. The gene calls are TRBV28 and TRBJ1-5; D is uncertain. Germline V gene lookup returns CDR1 MDHEN and CDR2 SYDVKM. The CDR3 is 14 amino acids. V lost 6 bases and J 0 bases, leaving 9 bases between the germline ends. The CDR3 loop reads CASSRYLSNQPQHF. As DNA, the CDR3 is TGTGCCAGCAGCCGTTACCTTAGCAATCAGCCCCAGCATTTT.

This clone was detected once. It differs at one base from a far larger clone, so likely a read error. This chain joins TRBV2 and TRBJ2-3, with D hard to call. Germline CDR1 is SNHLY and CDR2 is FYNNEI. The CDR3 runs to 18 residues. V lost 4 bases and J 0 bases, leaving 20 bases between the germline ends. Here the CDR3 DNA reads TGTGCCAGCAGTGGCCCTACTGGCGGAGACTCTAGCACAGATACGCAGTATTTT. It codes for CASSGPTGGDSSTDTQYF. The variable domain in full, with the rest retrieved from reference TRBV2 and TRBJ2-3, is EPEVTQTPSHQVTQMGQEVILRCVPISNHLYFYWYRQILGQKVEFLVSFYNNEISEKSEIFDDQFSVERPDGSNFTLKIRSTKLEDSAMYFCASSGPTGGDSSTDTQYFGPGTRLTVL.

Turning to this clone: A read error is the likely source, as a far larger clone sits one nucleotide away. The chain recombines TRBV7-7 with TRBJ1-5; TRBD1 might be the D (6 bases). V shed 4 bases and J shed 4 bases, with 23 bases lying between them. CDR1 and CDR2 from the germline V gene are SSHAT and FNYEAQ (reference sequence). This CDR3 spans 18 amino acids. The CDR3 loop is CASSSCRRAQGRNQPQHF. CDR3 nucleotides: TGTGCCAGCAGCTCTTGCCGACGGGCTCAGGGGAGAAATCAGCCCCAGCATTTT.

The chain combines TRBV2 with TRBJ2-1, with unresolved D. The germline gives CDR1 SNHLY, CDR2 FYNNEI. The V end was cut by 3 bases, the J end by 5 bases, with 5 bases between. The CDR3 is 12 amino acids. The CDR3 sequence: CASSEGNNEQFF. In DNA form, the CDR3 reads TGTGCCAGCAGTGAGGGGAACAATGAGCAGTTCTTC.

The rearrangement uses TRBV6-5 and TRBJ2-7; D possibly corresponds to TRBD1 (6 bases). Trimming removed 6 bases from V and 3 bases from J, with 18 bases in between. Germline V gives CDR1 MNHEY, CDR2 SVGAGI. The CDR3 loop spans 15 amino acids. The CDR3 DNA reads TGTGCCAGCAGCCCCCCCCGGACAGAAATCTACGAGCAGTACTTC. This translates into CASSPPRTEIYEQYF.

The chain uses TRBV4-1 and TRBJ1-5; D ambiguous. Trimming pared 1 base from V and 5 bases from J, leaving 12 bases between. Germline V gene lookup returns CDR1 MGHRA and CDR2 YSYEKL. CDR3 length equals 15 residues. CDR3: CASSQGRSDYQPQHF. The CDR3 DNA reads as TGCGCCAGCAGCCAAGGCAGGTCGGATTATCAGCCCCAGCATTTT.

Comments on this clone: A far larger clone is just one base off, so this is likely a read error. The rearrangement links TRBV4-1 to TRBJ1-2, with D unclear. Germline CDR1 MGHRA, CDR2 YSYEKL. Trimming removed 0 bases from V and 7 bases from J, with 9 bases in between. CDR3 length: 13 amino acids. Here the CDR3 reads CASSQDSPAGYTF. CDR3 nucleotides: TGCGCCAGCAGCCAAGATTCCCCGGCTGGCTACACCTTC.

This rearrangement joins TRBV2 to TRBJ2-1; D is unresolved. From germline, CDR1 is SNHLY and CDR2 FYNNEI. V lost 10 bases, J lost 4 bases, and 8 bases lay in between. CDR3 size: 11 residues. The CDR3 nucleotides are TGTGCCACACGGGTGTACAATGAGCAGTTCTTC. Its protein product is CATRVYNEQFF.

The CDR3 DNA is TGTGCCGCAACAGGGGACAGCTCTGGAAACACCATATATTTT. Translating gives CAATGDSSGNTIYF. The chain recombines TRBV2 with TRBJ1-3; 7 bases line up with TRBD1. Germline V lookup: CDR1 SNHLY, CDR2 FYNNEI. The CDR3 totals 14 residues. V shed 11 bases and J 0 bases; nucleotides not matched to a gene: 7.

This clone was seen once. This chain joins TRBV9 and TRBJ1-1, with 8 bases lining up with TRBD1. The CDR3 extends over 14 amino acids. The germline V gene has CDR1 SGDLS and CDR2 YYNGEE. The V gene end was trimmed by 0 bases and the J gene end by 3 bases; junction bases not matched to a gene: 1. Here the CDR3 reads CASSVGGQDTEAFF. CDR3 DNA: TGTGCCAGCAGCGTAGGGGGACAGGACACTGAAGCTTTCTTT.

This clone was seen a single time. The chain has TRBV11-2 and TRBJ2-7; D gene unclear. The V end lost 4 bases, the J end lost 3 bases, and 7 bases lay between the germline ends. Germline assignment: CDR1 SGHAT and CDR2 FQNNGV. The CDR3 sequence is 12 residues long. CDR3 nucleotide sequence: TGTGCCAGCAGCTCGACGTTCTACGAGCAGTACTTC. Encoded protein: CASSSTFYEQYF.

The chain carries TRBV5-4 and TRBJ2-1; D unresolved. Germline assignment: CDR1 SGHNT and CDR2 YYREEE (reference sequence). The CDR3 covers 13 residues. The V end lost 3 bases, the J end lost 6 bases, and 10 bases lay between the germline ends. CDR3: CASSSSRANEQFF. For the CDR3, the DNA is TGTGCCAGCAGCTCGTCTAGGGCCAATGAGCAGTTCTTC.

This clone has more than one count but fewer than ten. J is TRBJ2-3 and V is TRBV2; D is perhaps TRBD2 (6 bases). CDR1 is SNHLY, CDR2 FYNNEI, per germline. CDR3 length: 16 amino acids. Trimming pared 3 bases from V and 1 base from J, leaving 14 bases between. The CDR3 here is CASSERLVMGTDTQYF. In DNA form, the CDR3 reads TGTGCCAGCAGTGAGCGACTAGTGATGGGCACAGATACGCAGTATTTT. The variable domain in full, completed from reference TRBV2 and TRBJ2-3, reads EPEVTQTPSHQVTQMGQEVILRCVPISNHLYFYWYRQILGQKVEFLVSFYNNEISEKSEIFDDQFSVERPDGSNFTLKIRSTKLEDSAMYFCASSERLVMGTDTQYFGPGTRLTVL.

There are a few counts of this clone. A read error is likely here: a far larger clone is one base away. The identical CDR3 is also encoded by other nucleotide sequences in the sample. This chain uses TRBV25-1 with TRBJ1-4; possible D gene TRBD1, 5 bases. Germline CDR1 reads MGHDK; CDR2 reads SYGVNS. Trimming removed 0 bases from V and 8 bases from J, with 13 bases in between. The CDR3 runs to 15 residues. CDR3 DNA sequence: TGTGCCAGCAGTGAATATGGGGGTTTTAGGGAAAAACTGTTTTTT. Protein sequence: CASSEYGGFREKLFF.

This chain uses TRBV18 with TRBJ2-5; 9 nucleotides align to TRBD1. Trimming cost V 3 bases and J 5 bases; bases outside gene matches: 7. The length of the CDR3 is 15 residues. Per the germline V gene, CDR1 is KGHSH and CDR2 is LQKENI. Here the CDR3 reads CASSPRGQGRETQYF. CDR3 nucleotide sequence: TGTGCCAGCTCACCCCGCGGACAGGGGCGGGAGACCCAGTACTTC. Complete variable domain (other parts from reference TRBV18 and TRBJ2-5): NAGVMQNPRHLVRRRGQEARLRCSPMKGHSHVYWYRQLPEEGLKFMVYLQKENIIDESGMPKERFSAEFPKEGPSILRIQQVVRGDSAAYFCASSPRGQGRETQYFGPGTRLLVL.

The gene calls are TRBV7-3 and TRBJ2-7, with TRBD2 matching 12 bases. J was trimmed by 4 bases and V by 6 bases; bases with no gene match: 7. The CDR3 contains 15 residues. Germline assignment: CDR1 SGHTA and CDR2 FQGTGA. CDR3 sequence (DNA): TGTGCCAGCAGAAAAGAGACTAGCGGGAGATACGAGCAGTACTTC. Protein: CASRKETSGRYEQYF.

CDR3 amino acids: CASGRQGDYGYTF. CDR3 sequence (DNA): TGTGCCAGTGGCAGACAGGGCGACTATGGCTACACCTTC. The rearrangement links TRBV19 to TRBJ1-2; TRBD1 aligns across 7 bases. The CDR3 runs 13 residues. The germline V gene has CDR1 LNHDA and CDR2 SQIVND (reference sequence). V shed 8 bases and J 3 bases; nucleotides not matched to a gene: 6.